These 2 T cell receptor beta chains were sequenced from one sample in a study of blood T cell repertoires in COVID-19. The protocol was immunoSEQ multiplex PCR, while the TCRdb copy is restricted to in-frame clones and leaves out a portion. In the table there are tens of thousands of clones, approximately 85% of which are singletons. Source material: peripheral blood. Every receptor here comes from a human donor in a cohort sampled during active COVID-19.

V and J are TRBV6-2 or TRBV6-3 and TRBJ2-1; 9 bases align to TRBD2. The germline gives CDR1 MNHEY, CDR2 SVGEGT. The trim removed 6 bases at V and 10 bases at J, leaving 7 bases unmatched. The CDR3 loop spans 13 amino acids. The CDR3 loop reads CASSRGLAGEQFF. CDR3 nucleotide sequence: TGTGCCAGCAGCCGAGGCCTAGCGGGGGAGCAGTTCTTC.

The J gene is TRBJ2-1, the V gene TRBV30; D unresolved. Between the trimmed V and J ends, which lost 3 bases and 4 bases, there was a span of 4 bases. Germline CDR1 and CDR2: GTSNPN and SVGIG (reference sequence). The CDR3 length is 11 residues. The CDR3: CAWSTYNEQFF. Written as DNA, the CDR3 is TGTGCCTGGAGCACATACAATGAGCAGTTCTTC.